Following are 23 T cell receptor beta chains from one sample sequenced in a study of molecular identifiers for immune sequencing clone quantification. TCRdb called the PCR reads again in MiXCR, with one record for every CDR3 protein. Of under 800,000 distinct CDR3 sequences listed, about 25% are singletons. Sequenced: naive CD8+ T cells from blood, with Jurkat cell RNA spiked in. Subset defined: FACS-sorted CD8+CD4-CCR7+CD45RA+ naive T cells. The receptors were gathered from a human donor in good health. Some libraries in this study had Jurkat cell RNA spiked in.

The chain carries TRBV28 and TRBJ2-2; 9 nucleotides match TRBD1. V dropped 11 bases and J dropped 3; count of bases not matched to a gene: 4. Germline values: CDR1 MDHEN, CDR2 SYDVKM. The CDR3 covers 13 residues. As DNA, the CDR3 is TGTGCCGGCGGGACAGGGTACACCGGGGAGCTGTTTTTT. It encodes CAGGTGYTGELFF.

The chain carries TRBV20-1 and TRBJ2-2; 8 bases agree with TRBD2. Germline V gene sequence: CDR1 DFQATT, CDR2 SNEGSKA (reference sequence). The CDR3 has 15 amino acids. V lost 6 bases to trimming and J lost 4 bases; unmatched junction nucleotides: 10. Here the CDR3 DNA reads TGCAGTGCGTATCGGGGGGGGTCGGCCACCGGGGAGCTGTTTTTT. As protein: CSAYRGGSATGELFF.

This clonotype came up a few times. V is TRBV6-5 and J is TRBJ2-2; D is unresolved. Deletions cut 2 bases from V and 0 bases from J, with 19 bases between. CDR3 length: 19 amino acids. Germline CDR1 and CDR2: MNHEY and SVGAGI. The DNA of the CDR3 is TGTGCCAGCAGTTACCCGAAAAGGGCGGACCCCGCGAACACCGGGGAGCTGTTTTTT. As protein: CASSYPKRADPANTGELFF.

Comment on this clonotype: The final CDR3 position lacks the conserved phenylalanine or tryptophan, pointing to a likely read error. This chain's CDR3 is CASSVSPSEQTPYGYTL. CDR3 nucleotides: TGTGCCAGCAGCGTCAGCCCCTCCGAACAGACACCCTATGGCTACACCCTC. The chain is built from TRBV9 and TRBJ1-2; D ambiguous. V gave up 2 bases and J gave up 4 bases, with 21 bases separating them. This CDR3 is 17 amino acids long. Germline CDR1 is SGDLS and CDR2 is YYNGEE.

This clonotype occurred many times. CDR3 sequence (DNA): TGTGCCAGCAGCTTGCTAACAGGTGGACCCTACAATGAGCAGTTCTTC. It codes for CASSLLTGGPYNEQFF. This rearrangement joins TRBV5-4 to TRBJ2-1; perhaps TRBD1 as D (5 bases). This CDR3 region has 16 residues. Germline CDR1 reads SGHNT; CDR2 reads YYREEE (reference sequence). Trimming pared 1 base from V and 2 bases from J, leaving 13 bases between.

The chain links TRBV27 to TRBJ2-1; weak D call: TRBD2 (6 bases). CDR1 and CDR2 (germline): MNHEY, SMNVEV (reference sequence). The V end lost 2 bases, the J end lost 1 base, and 15 bases lay between the germline ends. The CDR3 sequence is 17 residues long. CDR3 protein: CASSLLGLQNSYNEQFF. The DNA for the CDR3 is TGTGCCAGCAGTTTACTGGGACTTCAAAATTCCTACAATGAGCAGTTCTTC.

The sample holds many counts of this clonotype. The V and J genes are TRBV6-2 or TRBV6-3 and TRBJ1-3, with D possibly TRBD1 on 5 matching bases. The germline gives CDR1 MNHEY, CDR2 SVGEGT. Trimming took 4 bases from V and 0 from J, leaving 10 bases between them. The CDR3 spans 15 residues. The CDR3 DNA is TGTGCCAGCAGTTCGGGACTCTTCTCTGGAAACACCATATATTTT. Translating gives CASSSGLFSGNTIYF.

In this sample, this clonotype turned up a few times. The chain couples TRBV6-2 or TRBV6-3 to TRBJ2-1; TRBD2 matches 7 bases. J was trimmed by 4 bases and V by 8 bases; bases with no gene match: 11. This CDR3 comprises 15 residues. CDR1 is MNHEY, CDR2 SVGEGT, per germline. CDR3: CASLGLAATYNEQFF. The CDR3 bases are TGTGCCAGCCTGGGTCTAGCGGCAACTTACAATGAGCAGTTCTTC.

Turning to this clonotype: A much larger clone differs by one base, so this may be a read error. V is TRBV27 and J is TRBJ2-7; D unclear. The germline gives CDR1 MNHEY, CDR2 SMNVEV (reference sequence). The CDR3 totals 15 residues. Deletions cut 8 bases from V and 4 bases from J, with 21 bases between. The CDR3 coding sequence is TGTGCCAGCGGACCCGTAGCTCACCAACCTTACGAGCAGTACTTC. It encodes CASGPVAHQPYEQYF.

As for this clonotype: Just one base apart from a much larger clone, this may be a read error. The chain joins TRBV4-1 to TRBJ2-1, with no clear D. CDR1 MGHRA and CDR2 YSYEKL come from the germline V gene. The CDR3 totals 14 residues. V lost 4 bases, J lost 8 bases, and 15 bases lay in between. The CDR3 region has the DNA TGCGCCAGCAGCCGAGCTGGCCCGTGGGATGAGCAGTTCTTC. It is translated as CASSRAGPWDEQFF.

The genes are TRBV20-1 and TRBJ1-1, with TRBD1 identical over 7 bases. The CDR3 sequence is 13 residues long. Per the germline V gene, CDR1 is DFQATT and CDR2 is SNEGSKA (reference sequence). V dropped 6 bases and J dropped 11; count of bases not matched to a gene: 15. For the CDR3, the DNA is TGCAGTGCAACCGCGGGACAGCTCACTGCCGCTTTCTTT. This translates into CSATAGQLTAAFF.

The chain links TRBV19 to TRBJ2-1; possible D gene TRBD2, 5 bases. Looked up from germline, CDR1 is LNHDA and CDR2 is SQIVND (reference sequence). Trimming pared 5 bases from V and 10 bases from J, leaving 15 bases between. The CDR3 sequence is 13 residues long. The CDR3 bases are TGTGCCAGTAGTCCCGCCGGGATCTGGGAGCAGTTCTTC. Residues: CASSPAGIWEQFF.

This clonotype has at least ten counts. A junction end diverges from the germline sequence, so it may reflect a read error. The chain links TRBV3-1 to TRBJ2-7; 8 positions match TRBD1. CDR1 LGHDT and CDR2 YNNKEL come from the germline V gene (reference sequence). The CDR3 has 14 residues. This CDR3 is CASSPGTGTYEQYF. The CDR3 region has the DNA TGCGCCAGCAGCCCCGGGACAGGAACCTACGAGCAGTACTTC.

Details on this clonotype: This may stem from a read error, because a much larger clone lies one nucleotide away. This chain connects TRBV6-6 to TRBJ2-7; D is perhaps TRBD1 (5 bases). With 3 bases removed from V and 6 bases from J, the gap between germline ends came to 15 bases. The CDR3 length is 14 residues. Germline V gene lookup returns CDR1 MNHNY and CDR2 SVGAGI (reference sequence). This chain's CDR3 is CASSYYRYLAEQYF. DNA for the CDR3: TGTGCCAGCAGTTATTACAGGTACCTTGCCGAGCAGTACTTC.

In this sample, this clonotype turned up a few times. The rearrangement joins TRBV20-1 to TRBJ2-3; 8 nucleotides align to TRBD2. V lost 0 bases and J lost 2; bases outside the gene matches: 1. This CDR3 is 14 amino acids long. Per the germline V gene, CDR1 is DFQATT and CDR2 is SNEGSKA (reference sequence). CDR3 amino acids: CSARERGATDTQYF. DNA of the CDR3: TGCAGTGCTAGAGAGCGGGGGGCCACAGATACGCAGTATTTT.

This clonotype was counted a single time. J is TRBJ1-1 and V is TRBV4-3, with no clear D. The V gene's germline CDR1 is LGHNA and CDR2 YSLEER. This CDR3 has 16 residues. V lost 1 base, J lost 11 bases, and 23 bases lay in between. For the CDR3, the DNA is TGCGCCAGCAGCCAAGCACGCTGGTCCGTGAACACTGCCGCTTTCTTT. It codes for CASSQARWSVNTAAFF.

The J gene is TRBJ1-4, the V gene TRBV6-6; 9 positions match TRBD1. Germline V gene lookup returns CDR1 MNHNY and CDR2 SVGAGI (reference sequence). Losses at the gene ends were 4 bases for V and 8 bases for J; bases not matched to a gene: 2. This CDR3 has 13 residues. CDR3 in DNA: TGTGCCAGCAGTTCGGACAGGGGCGAAAAACTGTTTTTT. Encoded protein: CASSSDRGEKLFF.

The chain is built from TRBV19 and TRBJ2-1; D is unresolved. The ends were cut back, 1 base at V and 0 bases at J, with 7 bases in the middle. Germline assignment: CDR1 LNHDA and CDR2 SQIVND (reference sequence). The CDR3 spans 15 residues. The CDR3 DNA follows: TGTGCCAGTAGTATAGGCCCCAGCTCCTACAATGAGCAGTTCTTC. Translation: CASSIGPSSYNEQFF.

The gene calls are TRBV6-2 or TRBV6-3 and TRBJ2-1, with 13 bases matching TRBD2. Per the germline V gene, CDR1 is MNHEY and CDR2 is SVGEGT. The trim removed 6 bases at V and 9 bases at J, leaving 8 bases unmatched. The CDR3 covers 15 residues. CDR3 residues: CASSPAGLAGIEQFF. CDR3 nucleotide sequence: TGTGCCAGCAGCCCTGCGGGACTAGCGGGAATTGAGCAGTTCTTC.

At least ten counts were recorded for this clonotype. The chain recombines TRBV28 with TRBJ2-7; 9 bases align to TRBD1. Trimming took 6 bases from V and 6 from J; bases not matched to a gene: 6. CDR1 is MDHEN, CDR2 SYDVKM, per germline. CDR3 size: 13 residues. The CDR3 here is CASSPGTGSEQYF. As DNA, the CDR3 is TGTGCCAGCAGCCCCGGGACAGGGTCCGAGCAGTACTTC.

In this sample, this clonotype turned up a few times. The chain joins TRBV5-1 to TRBJ2-2; the D gene is possibly TRBD1 (6 bases). Trimming removed 7 bases at V and 5 bases at J, with 21 bases between. In germline, CDR1 is SGHRS, CDR2 YFSETQ. There are 16 residues in the CDR3. The CDR3 DNA follows: TGCGCCAGCGAACTCAACGAGGGGCAGGGGACCGGGGAGCTGTTTTTT. Amino acid sequence: CASELNEGQGTGELFF.

This clonotype was detected a few times. The chain has TRBV11-2 and TRBJ2-7, with D unresolved. The V gene lost 4 bases and the J gene lost 1 base, with 14 bases spanning the gap. The CDR3 is 15 amino acids. Germline V CDR1 and CDR2: SGHAT, FQNNGV. CDR3 sequence: CASSSHVGPSYEQYF. CDR3 in DNA: TGTGCCAGCAGCTCCCATGTTGGACCTTCCTACGAGCAGTACTTC.

This clonotype has ten or more counts. The chain employs TRBV10-3 and TRBJ2-7, with TRBD1 as a possible D gene (6 bases). Germline V gene sequence: CDR1 ENHRY, CDR2 SYGVKD. V was pared by 0 bases and J by 5 bases, with 14 bases between. The CDR3 consists of 15 residues. This CDR3 is CAISESIRQAHEQYF. The CDR3 coding sequence is TGTGCCATCAGTGAGTCGATACGACAGGCCCACGAGCAGTACTTC.